This entry describes one T cell receptor beta chain. These data come from a study of blood T cell repertoires in COVID-19. About the study: Italy, Spain and the United States were the sources of the convalescent and acute COVID-19 samples.

Seattle participants joined during active infection and were tracked over time. Sequencing used immunoSEQ multiplex PCR; TCRdb keeps in-frame clones, though not all of them. This sample yields about 230,000 clones, of which around 84% are seen a single time; around a tenth belongs to the top ten. With 4 bases removed from V and 0 bases from J, the gap between germline ends came to 8 bases. CDR1 is SGDLS and CDR2 is YYNGEE in the germline V gene. This CDR3 comprises 14 residues. The source material was peripheral blood. This sequence was found in a man over 45 with COVID-19, enrolled during active disease. V gene TRBV9 combines with J gene TRBJ1-3; D ambiguous. CDR3 region: CASSPTDSGNTIYF. DNA of the CDR3: TGTGCCAGCAGCCCTACTGACTCTGGAAACACCATATATTTT.